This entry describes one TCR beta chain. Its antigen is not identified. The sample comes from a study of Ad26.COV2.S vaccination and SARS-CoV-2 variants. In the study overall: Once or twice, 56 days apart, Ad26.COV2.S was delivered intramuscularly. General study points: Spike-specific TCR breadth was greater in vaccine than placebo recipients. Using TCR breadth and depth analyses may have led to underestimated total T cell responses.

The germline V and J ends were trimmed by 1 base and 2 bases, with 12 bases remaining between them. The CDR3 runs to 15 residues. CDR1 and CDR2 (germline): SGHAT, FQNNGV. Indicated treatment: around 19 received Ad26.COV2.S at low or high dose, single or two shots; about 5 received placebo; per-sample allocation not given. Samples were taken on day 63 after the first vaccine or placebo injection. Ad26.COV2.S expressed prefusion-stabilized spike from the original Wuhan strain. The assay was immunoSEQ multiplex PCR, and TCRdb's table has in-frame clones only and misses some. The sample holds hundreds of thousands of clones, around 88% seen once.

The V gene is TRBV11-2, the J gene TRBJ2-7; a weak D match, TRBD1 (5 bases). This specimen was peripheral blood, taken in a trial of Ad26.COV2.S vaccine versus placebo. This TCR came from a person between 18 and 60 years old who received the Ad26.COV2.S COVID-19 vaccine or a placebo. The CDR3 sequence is CASSLASQGAYEQYF. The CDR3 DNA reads TGTGCCAGCAGCTTAGCGTCCCAGGGTGCCTACGAGCAGTACTTC.